Following are 26 T cell receptor beta chains from one sample sequenced in a study of cytomegalovirus exposure and HLA in healthy donors. Primers for the PCR totalled 60 Vbeta and 13 Jbeta. This table comes from immunoSEQ multiplex PCR, and its TCRdb copy is limited to in-frame clones, with some not included. Of fewer than 200,000 clones listed, less than 85% are singletons. The sample taken for sequencing was PBMCs. These receptors were collected from a boy younger than 18 in good health and CMV-seronegative.

V is TRBV5-1 and J is TRBJ1-2; perhaps TRBD1 as D (6 bases). V lost 3 bases and J 4 bases, leaving 10 bases between the germline ends. The CDR3 sequence is 13 residues long. The germline gives CDR1 SGHRS, CDR2 YFSETQ. The CDR3 sequence: CASSSSGAYGYTF. CDR3 DNA sequence: TGCGCCAGCAGCTCCTCAGGGGCCTATGGCTACACCTTC. Filled out from reference TRBV5-1 and TRBJ1-2, the complete variable domain reads KAGVTQTPRYLIKTRGQQVTLSCSPISGHRSVSWYQQTPGQGLQFLFEYFSETQRNKGNFPGRFSGRQFSNSRSEMNVSTLELGDSALYLCASSSSGAYGYTFGSGTRLTVV.

V and J are TRBV6-4 and TRBJ1-2; maybe TRBD1 (6 bases). Per the germline V gene, CDR1 is MRHNA and CDR2 is SNTAGT. The CDR3 is 13 amino acids. V gave up 2 bases and J gave up 8 bases, with 12 bases separating them. The CDR3 spells CASSDVQGGGYTF. The CDR3 DNA reads as TGTGCCAGCAGTGACGTACAGGGAGGGGGCTACACCTTC.

This chain uses TRBV7-3 with TRBJ2-3, with 11 bases lining up with TRBD2. V lost 5 bases, J lost 1 base, and 11 bases stayed unmatched. The germline gives CDR1 SGHTA, CDR2 FQGTGA. This CDR3 region has 18 residues. The CDR3 sequence is CASSPLISTSGGTDTQYF. CDR3 sequence (DNA): TGTGCCAGCAGCCCCCTCATTTCGACTAGCGGGGGCACAGATACGCAGTATTTT.

The chain couples TRBV4-1 to TRBJ2-5; D uncertain. This CDR3 is built from 14 residues. V was pared by 1 base and J by 1 base, with 7 bases between. The germline V gene encodes CDR1 MGHRA and CDR2 YSYEKL. As DNA, the CDR3 is TGCGCCAGCAGCCAAGTCTCGGTCCAAGAGACCCAGTACTTC. Residues: CASSQVSVQETQYF.

The chain combines TRBV19 with TRBJ2-5; 8 positions match TRBD2. The closer fit of TRBJ2-7 to the DNA end suggests the J call may be wrong. CDR3 size: 13 residues. From germline, CDR1 is LNHDA and CDR2 SQIVND (reference sequence). CDR3 in DNA: TGTGCCAGTAGTAGCGGGGGGACCTACGAGCAGTACTTC. Translating gives CASSSGGTYEQYF.

The rearrangement uses TRBV7-9 and TRBJ2-7; 7 bases line up with TRBD2. Germline CDR1 and CDR2: SEHNR and FQNEAQ (reference sequence). The CDR3 covers 10 residues. CDR3 sequence (DNA): TGTGCCAGCAGCCCGGCGGGGGTCCCGGTC. Translated: CASSPAGVPV.

This chain connects TRBV5-1 to TRBJ1-1; 9 bases are a match to TRBD1. The trim removed 4 bases at V and 2 bases at J, leaving 6 bases unmatched. Germline CDR1 and CDR2: SGHRS and YFSETQ. This CDR3 spans 15 amino acids. This chain's CDR3 is CASSVGQGRNTEAFF. The CDR3 region has the DNA TGCGCCAGCAGCGTGGGACAGGGCCGAAACACTGAAGCTTTCTTT.

This sequence joins TRBV11-2 and TRBJ1-5; D unresolved. Trimming took off 1 base at V and 6 bases at J, with 10 bases between the two ends. The V gene's germline CDR1 is SGHAT and CDR2 FQNNGV. The CDR3 extends over 14 amino acids. The chain's CDR3 is CASSLAAVGQPQHF. CDR3 coding DNA: TGTGCCAGCAGCTTAGCGGCGGTTGGTCAGCCCCAGCATTTT.

This clone was observed a single time. The genes are TRBV9 and TRBJ2-7; tentatively, D is TRBD1 (6 bases). The germline gives CDR1 SGDLS, CDR2 YYNGEE. This CDR3 is 14 amino acids long. V shed 4 bases and J shed 5 bases, with 16 bases lying between them. CDR3 sequence: CASSPKQGRNEQYF. The CDR3 nucleotides are TGTGCCAGCAGCCCGAAACAGGGAAGGAACGAGCAGTACTTC.

The V gene is TRBV19, the J gene TRBJ2-2; possibly TRBD1 for D (5 bases). Germline V gene sequence: CDR1 LNHDA, CDR2 SQIVND (reference sequence). This CDR3 comprises 15 residues. The V end lost 5 bases, the J end lost 0 bases, and 10 bases lay between the germline ends. The CDR3 spells CASSQGRPNTGELFF. CDR3 nucleotide sequence: TGTGCCAGTAGTCAGGGCAGGCCGAACACCGGGGAGCTGTTTTTT.

The chain joins TRBV7-2 to TRBJ2-7; 9 bases agree with TRBD1. Germline CDR1 is SGHTA and CDR2 is FQGNSA. Losses at the gene ends were 0 bases for V and 3 bases for J; bases not matched to a gene: 9. The CDR3 length is 17 residues. The DNA for the CDR3 is TGTGCCAGCAGCTTAGCCCCGGGACAGGGTTTTGGCTACGAGCAGTACTTC. Protein product: CASSLAPGQGFGYEQYF.

Only a few counts were recorded for this clone. This chain joins TRBV19 and TRBJ2-7; D might be TRBD1 (6 bases). The CDR3 consists of 12 residues. V shed 5 bases and J shed 4 bases, with 9 bases lying between them. Germline CDR1 reads LNHDA; CDR2 reads SQIVND (reference sequence). CDR3 DNA sequence: TGTGCCAGTAGTCGTACAGGGTACGAGCAGTACTTC. Its translation: CASSRTGYEQYF. The full variable domain, rest sourced from reference TRBV19 and TRBJ2-7, is DGGITQSPKYLFRKEGQNVTLSCEQNLNHDAMYWYRQDPGQGLRLIYYSQIVNDFQKGDIAEGYSVSREKKESFPLTVTSAQKNPTAFYLCASSRTGYEQYFGPGTRLTVT.

In nucleotides, the CDR3 is TGTGCCAGCAGTGGGGGCATGAACACTGAAGCTTTCTTT. This codes for CASSGGMNTEAFF. This chain connects TRBV25-1 to TRBJ1-1; D may be TRBD1 (5 bases). This CDR3 comprises 13 residues. The germline gives CDR1 MGHDK, CDR2 SYGVNS. The ends were cut back, 4 bases at V and 0 bases at J, with 6 bases in the middle.

The rearrangement links TRBV6-5 to TRBJ2-1; 7 bases are a match to TRBD2. This CDR3 is built from 15 residues. V lost 5 bases and J lost 6; bases outside the gene matches: 10. Germline CDR1 MNHEY, CDR2 SVGAGI. This CDR3 reads CASSPWTSILNEQFF. CDR3 nucleotide sequence: TGTGCCAGCAGTCCCTGGACTAGTATCCTCAATGAGCAGTTCTTC.

This chain uses TRBV10-3 with TRBJ1-1, with 7 bases matching TRBD1. In germline, CDR1 is ENHRY, CDR2 SYGVKD. Losses at the gene ends were 6 bases for V and 4 bases for J; bases not matched to a gene: 8. The CDR3 covers 14 residues. CDR3 nucleotides: TGTGCCATCAGGGGGACAGTTCGGGCCACTGAAGCTTTCTTT. As protein: CAIRGTVRATEAFF.

The chain links TRBV27 to TRBJ1-4; D is perhaps TRBD1 (5 bases). Trimming pared 4 bases from V and 2 bases from J, leaving 14 bases between. In germline, CDR1 is MNHEY, CDR2 SMNVEV (reference sequence). This CDR3 comprises 16 residues. The CDR3 sequence is CASSSAGRLTNEKLFF. The CDR3, as DNA: TGTGCCAGCAGTTCGGCAGGGCGGTTGACTAATGAAAAACTGTTTTTT.

This sequence joins TRBV4-1 and TRBJ1-1; D is perhaps TRBD1 (5 bases). V lost 1 base to trimming and J lost 5 bases, with 17 bases between them. CDR1 is MGHRA, CDR2 YSYEKL, per germline. CDR3 length: 16 residues. The DNA of the CDR3 is TGCGCCAGCAGCCAAGGGGTCGGGGGAGGTTGGACTGAAGCTTTCTTT. Translating it yields CASSQGVGGGWTEAFF.

The chain employs TRBV27 and TRBJ2-3; D is possibly TRBD2 (6 bases). Germline CDR1 MNHEY, CDR2 SMNVEV (reference sequence). With 6 bases removed from V and 8 bases from J, the gap between germline ends came to 9 bases. The CDR3 is 11 residues long. CDR3 loop: CASRAGSTQYF. The CDR3 nucleotides read TGTGCCAGCAGAGCCGGGAGTACGCAGTATTTT.

V gene TRBV29-1 combines with J gene TRBJ2-3; D perhaps matches TRBD1 (5 bases). Germline CDR1 is SQVTM and CDR2 is ANQGSEA. The CDR3 runs 13 residues. Trimming stripped 6 bases from V and 2 bases from J, with 12 bases between. The CDR3, as DNA: TGCAGCGTGACAGAAGGGGCCACAGATACGCAGTATTTT. As protein: CSVTEGATDTQYF.

As DNA, the CDR3 is TGCGCCAGCAGCGAAACAGGACAGGGGGCAGGGGAGCAGTACTTC. Translated: CASSETGQGAGEQYF. The V call is TRBV5-1, the J call TRBJ2-7; TRBD1 aligns across 11 bases. The CDR3 totals 15 residues. Germline V gives CDR1 SGHRS, CDR2 YFSETQ. The junction had 10 bases not matched to a gene; V was cut back by 4 bases and J by 7 bases.

The V call is TRBV13, the J call TRBJ1-3, with no clear D. CDR3 size: 13 residues. The V end lost 2 bases, the J end lost 7 bases, and 9 bases lay between the germline ends. The germline V gene encodes CDR1 PRHDT and CDR2 FYEKMQ (reference sequence). The CDR3 spells CASSLTSPNTIYF. Written as DNA, the CDR3 is TGTGCCAGCAGCTTAACTTCCCCCAACACCATATATTTT.

The chain links TRBV23-1 to TRBJ2-3; 12 nucleotides align to TRBD1. TRBV23-1 is classed as an ORF, of uncertain function. The CDR3 is made up of 16 amino acids. Losses at the gene ends were 4 bases for V and 4 bases for J; bases not matched to a gene: 6. The CDR3 here is CASSRPGQGAPDTQYF. DNA for the CDR3: TGCGCCAGCAGTCGGCCGGGACAGGGGGCCCCAGATACGCAGTATTTT.

This clone was seen once. The rearrangement joins TRBV2 to TRBJ1-2; the D gene is possibly TRBD1 (5 bases). This CDR3 comprises 13 residues. The germline V and J ends were trimmed by 8 bases and 0 bases, with 10 bases remaining between them. Germline CDR1 reads SNHLY; CDR2 reads FYNNEI. CDR3 amino acids: CASGAEANYGYTF. The CDR3, as DNA: TGTGCCAGCGGGGCAGAAGCTAACTATGGCTACACCTTC. Looking up the rest from reference TRBV2 and TRBJ1-2 gives the full variable domain: EPEVTQTPSHQVTQMGQEVILRCVPISNHLYFYWYRQILGQKVEFLVSFYNNEISEKSEIFDDQFSVERPDGSNFTLKIRSTKLEDSAMYFCASGAEANYGYTFGSGTRLTVV.

The J gene is TRBJ1-2, the V gene TRBV19, with D maybe TRBD1 (6 bases). The V and J ends lost 2 bases and 2 bases respectively, with 12 bases between them. CDR1 is LNHDA and CDR2 is SQIVND in the germline V gene (reference sequence). The CDR3 runs to 15 residues. This chain's CDR3 is CASSISSGQNYGYTF. As DNA, the CDR3 is TGTGCCAGTAGTATATCATCCGGACAGAACTATGGCTACACCTTC.

This rearrangement joins TRBV7-9 to TRBJ1-1; the match to TRBD1 covers 7 bases. V was pared by 2 bases and J by 4 bases, with 4 bases of the junction left unmatched. This CDR3 has 14 amino acids. In germline, CDR1 is SEHNR, CDR2 FQNEAQ (reference sequence). The CDR3, as DNA: TGTGCCAGCAGCTTATCAAACAGGGGCACTGAAGCTTTCTTT. Its translation is CASSLSNRGTEAFF.

The chain carries TRBV30 and TRBJ2-2; 8 nucleotides match TRBD2. V dropped 5 bases and J dropped 10; count of bases not matched to a gene: 9. This CDR3 contains 13 residues. Germline CDR1 and CDR2: GTSNPN and SVGIG (reference sequence). This CDR3 is CAWDSSGFQELFF. As DNA, the CDR3 is TGTGCCTGGGATTCTAGCGGGTTCCAGGAGCTGTTTTTT.